The entry below describes one TCR beta chain. The V gene end was trimmed by 4 bases and the J gene end by 6 bases; junction bases not matched to a gene: 7. The CDR3 totals 16 residues. From germline, CDR1 is KGHSH and CDR2 LQKENI. Stated treatment: approximately 18 received Ad26.COV2.S at low or high dose, single or two shots; about 5 received placebo; per-sample allocation not given. Sample collection was performed on day 63 after the first vaccine or placebo injection. Ad26.COV2.S expressed prefusion-stabilized spike from the original Wuhan strain. This sample is drawn from a study of Ad26.COV2.S vaccination and SARS-CoV-2 variants. Assay: immunoSEQ multiplex PCR; the TCRdb copy retains only in-frame clones and omits some. The repertoire holds about 680,000 clones, with around 89% as singletons.

The sequences come from peripheral blood, collected in a trial of Ad26.COV2.S vaccine versus placebo. The chain uses TRBV18 and TRBJ2-2; 11 bases are shared with TRBD2. The receptor was isolated from a person between 18 and 65 years old who received the Ad26.COV2.S COVID-19 vaccine or a placebo. The CDR3 protein is CASSQGLAEGPGELFF. The DNA for the CDR3 is TGTGCCAGCTCACAGGGACTAGCGGAGGGGCCCGGGGAGCTGTTTTTT.